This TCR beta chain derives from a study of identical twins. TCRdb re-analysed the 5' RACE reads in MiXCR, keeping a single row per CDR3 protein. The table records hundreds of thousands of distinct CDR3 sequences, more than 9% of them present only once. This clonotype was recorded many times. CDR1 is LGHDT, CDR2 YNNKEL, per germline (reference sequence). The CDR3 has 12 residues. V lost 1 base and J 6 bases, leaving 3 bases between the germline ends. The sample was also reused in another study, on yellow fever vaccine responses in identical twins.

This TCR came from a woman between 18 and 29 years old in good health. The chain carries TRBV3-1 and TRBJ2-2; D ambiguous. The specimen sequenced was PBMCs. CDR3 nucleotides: TGTGCCAGCAGCCAAGTCCCCGGGGAGCTGTTTTTT. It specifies CASSQVPGELFF.